Sequencing of this T cell receptor (beta chain) was carried out in a study of tumor-infiltrating lymphocytes in primary liver carcinoma. A primer matching the constant region was used to make TCR beta cDNA from 450 to 500 ng of total RNA. Modified slightly, ARM-PCR produced TCR beta libraries over three nested multiplex PCR rounds. From the multiplex PCR reads, TCRdb called clonotypes with MiXCR, one entry per CDR3 protein. The data hold 150,000 to 200,000 distinct CDR3 sequences, with approximately 65% observed a single time. Concerning this clonotype: One end of the junction does not line up with germline, which may come from a read error.

Germline DNA was also extracted, and blood RNA was taken from unsorted whole blood. Material for sequencing was peripheral blood. The source is a woman aged 55-70 years with primary liver carcinoma and hepatitis B virus infection.

The DNA of the CDR3 is TGCGCCAGTAGCTTCGACGGACAGTCTGTTAAGACCCAGTACTTC. Encoded protein: CASSFDGQSVKTQYF. The chain uses TRBV5-1 and TRBJ2-5; tentative D call: TRBD1 (6 bases). This CDR3 spans 15 amino acids. The germline V gene has CDR1 SGHRS and CDR2 YFSETQ.